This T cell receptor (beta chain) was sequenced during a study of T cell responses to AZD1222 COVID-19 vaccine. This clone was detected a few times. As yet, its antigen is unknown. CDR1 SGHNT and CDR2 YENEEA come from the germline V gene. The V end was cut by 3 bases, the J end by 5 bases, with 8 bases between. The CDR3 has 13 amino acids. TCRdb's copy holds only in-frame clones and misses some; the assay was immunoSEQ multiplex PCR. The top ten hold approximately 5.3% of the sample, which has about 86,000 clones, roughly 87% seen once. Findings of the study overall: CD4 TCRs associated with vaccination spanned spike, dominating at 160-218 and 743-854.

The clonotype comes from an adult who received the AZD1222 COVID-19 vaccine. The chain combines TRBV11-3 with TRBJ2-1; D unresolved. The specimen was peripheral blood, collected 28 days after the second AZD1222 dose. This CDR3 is CASSFETNNEQFF. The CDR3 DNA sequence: TGTGCCAGCAGCTTCGAGACAAACAATGAGCAGTTCTTC.